This T cell receptor beta chain stems from a study of preoperative IRX-2 immunotherapy in early breast cancer. Trimming pared 6 bases from V and 7 bases from J, leaving 15 bases between. Germline CDR1 and CDR2: ENHRY and SYGVKD. The CDR3 is 13 residues long. Data came from immunoSEQ multiplex PCR; TCRdb stores just in-frame clones and leaves some out. The sample yields about 23,000 clones, 75% to 90% seen once. Treatment meaning: preoperative locoregional IRX-2 cytokine immunotherapy. Patients received preoperative, locoregional IRX-2 cytokine immunotherapy in a phase Ib study. The source material was tumor tissue, sampled after IRX-2 immunotherapy. The sequence was collected from a human donor with breast cancer. The chain combines TRBV10-3 with TRBJ1-2, with D unclear. CDR3 amino acids: CAIRSDAEVGYTF. DNA of the CDR3: TGTGCCATCAGGAGCGACGCCGAGGTTGGCTACACCTTC.